Below are 19 T cell receptor beta chains sequenced from a single sample in a study of cytomegalovirus exposure and HLA in healthy donors (TCRdb year 2017). Library creation used the immunoSEQ multiplex PCR assay. The multiplex PCR relied on a mix of 60 forward primers for TCR Vbeta segments and 13 reverse primers for TCR Jbeta segments. TCRdb's version of the immuneACCESS table is confined to in-frame rearrangements and falls short of the full clone set. An unresolved V gene accounts for under half of the shortfall where checked; the remainder is of unknown origin. This sample is represented by 150,000 to 200,000 clones; roughly 77% of them were singletons. The ten biggest clones cover roughly 1.4% of the sample. The material sequenced was PBMCs. These receptor sequences come from a woman between 50 and 59 years old in good health and CMV-seronegative.

With regard to this clone: Germline is not matched at one junction end, which may reflect a read error. The CDR3 here is CASSSDQPQHF. Here the CDR3 DNA reads TGTGCCAGTAGTAGCGATCAGCCCCAGCATTTT. The gene calls are TRBV19 and TRBJ1-5; D gene unclear. The CDR3 has 11 amino acids. Looked up from germline, CDR1 is LNHDA and CDR2 is SQIVND (reference sequence).

J is TRBJ1-2 and V is TRBV7-2; 9 bases match TRBD1. J gave up 2 bases and V 7 bases, and 5 bases lay outside the gene matches. In germline, CDR1 is SGHTA, CDR2 FQGNSA. The CDR3 contains 14 residues. This chain's CDR3 is CASTGTGYNYGYTF. CDR3 sequence (DNA): TGTGCCAGCACCGGGACAGGGTACAACTATGGCTACACCTTC.

The V and J genes are TRBV19 and TRBJ2-1, with D perhaps matching TRBD2 (6 bases). CDR3 length: 16 amino acids. Trimming stripped 4 bases from V and 7 bases from J, with 20 bases between. Per germline, CDR1 LNHDA and CDR2 SQIVND (reference sequence). CDR3 loop: CASSKTSSHFGNEQFF. DNA of the CDR3: TGTGCCAGTAGTAAAACTAGCTCACATTTCGGGAATGAGCAGTTCTTC.

The rearrangement uses TRBV4-3 and TRBJ2-7; 7 bases line up with TRBD2. CDR3 length: 17 residues. Germline CDR1 is LGHNA and CDR2 is YSLEER. V lost 3 bases and J lost 6; bases outside the gene matches: 17. The CDR3 sequence is CASSQELEPGLPSEQYF. CDR3 in DNA: TGCGCCAGCAGCCAGGAGCTGGAACCGGGACTACCGAGCGAGCAGTACTTC.

The V call is TRBV2, the J call TRBJ2-7; D possibly corresponds to TRBD1 (7 bases). V was pared by 7 bases and J by 3 bases, with 13 bases between. The V gene's germline CDR1 is SNHLY and CDR2 FYNNEI. The CDR3 loop spans 13 amino acids. The CDR3 coding sequence is TGTGCCAGCAAATCCAGGGGGGACTACGAGCAGTACTTC. Protein product: CASKSRGDYEQYF.

The chain has TRBV5-1 and TRBJ2-1, with TRBD2 identical over 11 bases. Germline V gene data show CDR1 as SGHRS and CDR2 as YFSETQ. CDR3 length equals 17 residues. After removal of 0 bases from V and 7 bases from J, the junction contained 9 bases not matched to a gene. Here the CDR3 DNA reads TGCGCCAGCAGCTTGGGGGGAGGGACTAGCGGACATAATGAGCAGTTCTTC. It is translated as CASSLGGGTSGHNEQFF.

The chain uses TRBV7-2 and TRBJ2-1; 9 bases match TRBD2. In germline, CDR1 is SGHTA, CDR2 FQGNSA. V gave up 1 base and J gave up 5 bases; unmatched junction bases: 3. The CDR3 extends over 15 amino acids. The CDR3 DNA is TGTGCCAGCAGCTTAGTGGCGGGGGGGCACAATGAGCAGTTCTTC. Translated, it gives CASSLVAGGHNEQFF.

J is TRBJ2-3 and V is TRBV29-1; 11 nucleotides align to TRBD2. The junction had 6 bases not matched to a gene; V was cut back by 4 bases and J by 0 bases. Germline values: CDR1 SQVTM, CDR2 ANQGSEA. CDR3 length equals 16 residues. In nucleotides, the CDR3 is TGCAGCGTTGCCACCGGGACTAGCGGCAGCACAGATACGCAGTATTTT. Translating it yields CSVATGTSGSTDTQYF.

The gene calls are TRBV6-1 and TRBJ2-1; 8 bases fit TRBD2. V lost 7 bases and J lost 2; bases outside the gene matches: 7. CDR1 is MNHNS and CDR2 is SASEGT in the germline V gene. CDR3 size: 15 residues. Here the CDR3 reads CASMVSGGAYNEQFF. In DNA form, the CDR3 reads TGTGCCAGCATGGTAAGCGGGGGAGCCTACAATGAGCAGTTCTTC.

The rearrangement joins TRBV28 to TRBJ1-6, with D possibly matching TRBD1 (6 bases). The ends were cut back, 3 bases at V and 9 bases at J, with 12 bases in the middle. The CDR3 is 14 residues long. CDR1 MDHEN and CDR2 SYDVKM come from the germline V gene. The CDR3 DNA reads as TGTGCCAGCAGTTTCGGACAGACGAGTTCACCCCTCCACTTT. Amino acids: CASSFGQTSSPLHF.

On this clone: Relative to the germline gene, one junction end is altered; a read error may explain this. The J gene is TRBJ1-2, the V gene TRBV7-2, with 8 bases that match TRBD1. This CDR3 comprises 16 residues. Germline lookup yields CDR1 SGHTA and CDR2 FQGNSA. CDR3 amino acids: CASSQDSDRGIDGYTF. CDR3 coding DNA: TGCGCCAGCAGCCAAGATTCCGACAGGGGAATAGATGGCTACACCTTC.

In this sample, this clone turned up once. The genes are TRBV19 and TRBJ2-2; tentative D call: TRBD1 (6 bases). Between the trimmed V and J ends, which lost 9 bases and 8 bases, there was a span of 16 bases. The CDR3 contains 13 residues. The germline gives CDR1 LNHDA, CDR2 SQIVND (reference sequence). This chain's CDR3 is CASTPDRIGELFF. CDR3 coding DNA: TGTGCCAGCACACCCGACAGGATTGGGGAGCTGTTTTTT. The whole variable domain, filled in from reference TRBV19 and TRBJ2-2, reads DGGITQSPKYLFRKEGQNVTLSCEQNLNHDAMYWYRQDPGQGLRLIYYSQIVNDFQKGDIAEGYSVSREKKESFPLTVTSAQKNPTAFYLCASTPDRIGELFFGEGSRLTVL.

J is TRBJ1-4 and V is TRBV6-5, with D possibly matching TRBD1 (6 bases). From germline, CDR1 is MNHEY and CDR2 SVGAGI. V lost 6 bases and J lost 12, with 20 bases in between. This CDR3 spans 14 amino acids. The CDR3 DNA is TGTGCCAGCAGACGCCCGGGGTCAGGGGTAGAACTGTTTTTT. Its protein product is CASRRPGSGVELFF.

About this clone: The junction differs from germline at one of its ends, possibly a read error. The same CDR3 can be traced to other DNA sequences in this sample. The chain uses TRBV5-1 and TRBJ2-6; tentatively, D is TRBD1 (6 bases). This CDR3 has 17 residues. CDR1 is SGHRS, CDR2 YFSETQ, per germline. CDR3 nucleotides: TGCGCCAGCAGCTTGGATGGGGGCGGCTCTGGGGCCAACGTCTTGACTTTC. Its protein is CASSLDGGGSGANVLTF.

The chain has TRBV5-1 and TRBJ2-1; 11 bases are a match to TRBD2. CDR1 and CDR2 (germline): SGHRS, YFSETQ. V shed 3 bases and J 7 bases; nucleotides not matched to a gene: 9. The CDR3 extends over 16 amino acids. The CDR3 sequence is CASSYGTSGVGNEQFF. The CDR3 DNA reads TGCGCCAGCAGCTACGGGACTAGCGGAGTGGGGAATGAGCAGTTCTTC.

This chain links TRBV10-3 with TRBJ2-5; TRBD2 matches 7 bases. The CDR3 length is 15 residues. V was pared by 4 bases and J by 0 bases, with 5 bases of the junction left unmatched. Germline-derived CDR1 and CDR2 are ENHRY and SYGVKD. In nucleotides, the CDR3 is TGTGCCATCAGTGGCGGGAGTTCTTACCAAGAGACCCAGTACTTC. Protein sequence: CAISGGSSYQETQYF.

The rearrangement uses TRBV5-1 and TRBJ2-1; D ambiguous. Germline V gene sequence: CDR1 SGHRS, CDR2 YFSETQ. CDR3 length: 14 residues. Trimming took 0 bases from V and 15 from J, leaving 19 bases between them. CDR3 nucleotide sequence: TGCGCCAGCAGCTTGGGATCCGGTAGCCCTAACGGGTTCTTC. Amino acid sequence: CASSLGSGSPNGFF.

This rearrangement joins TRBV5-1 to TRBJ1-1; D gene ambiguous. This CDR3 has 14 residues. Germline V gene sequence: CDR1 SGHRS, CDR2 YFSETQ. V was clipped by 7 bases and J by 1 base, with 14 bases between them. DNA of the CDR3: TGCGCCAGCGGCCCGGACGGGGAGAACACTGAAGCTTTCTTT. This sequence encodes CASGPDGENTEAFF. The full variable domain, with the rest looked up from reference TRBV5-1 and TRBJ1-1, is KAGVTQTPRYLIKTRGQQVTLSCSPISGHRSVSWYQQTPGQGLQFLFEYFSETQRNKGNFPGRFSGRQFSNSRSEMNVSTLELGDSALYLCASGPDGENTEAFFGQGTRLTVV.

The J gene is TRBJ2-3, the V gene TRBV7-9, with a possible D match to TRBD1 (6 bases). The CDR3 sequence is 15 residues long. V dropped 1 base and J dropped 2 bases, with 10 bases sitting between them. Germline CDR1 SEHNR, CDR2 FQNEAQ (reference sequence). The CDR3 nucleotides are TGTGCCAGCAGCTTAGGAGACAGGTTCACAGATACGCAGTATTTT. Its translation: CASSLGDRFTDTQYF.